This T cell receptor (beta chain) was profiled in a study of read filtering for tumor transcriptome and immune sequencing. About the research overall: Mean patient age was about 66 years, range roughly 45 to 85; 17 male, roughly 14 female. After DNase treatment, RNA was made into whole-transcriptome libraries. Broader study findings: IR-seq captured clonotypes deeper and more reliably than RNA-seq. Dropping single-read clonotypes raised IR-seq and RNA-seq shared-clonotype correlation.

Germline V lookup: CDR1 SGHVS, CDR2 FQNEAQ. The CDR3 extends over 14 amino acids. From roughly 390 ng of RNA, a library with molecular barcoded alpha/delta and beta/gamma adaptors was made. TCRdb re-called the reads through MiXCR, storing one row per CDR3 protein. Seen here are roughly 67,000 distinct CDR3 sequences, roughly a fifth observed once, and the top ten hold approximately 10%. As for this clonotype: Its antigen is currently unknown. The junction differs from germline at one of its ends, possibly a read error.

The receptor's source is a donor at least 40 years old with multiple myeloma. The chain has TRBV7-8 and TRBJ2-3; 7 nucleotides match TRBD1. The sample was a population of CD138-negative cells sorted from bone marrow. The CDR3 DNA sequence: TGTGCCAGCAGCCAGAGGGACAGCATAGATACGCAGTATTTT. Translated: CASSQRDSIDTQYF.